This record covers a single TCR beta chain. The data originate from a study of PD-L1 blockade in urothelial cancer. Overall study: Blood was evaluated 3 weeks (second dose) and 6 weeks after therapy began.

With V trimmed by 3 bases and J by 5 bases, 14 bases remained unmatched. This CDR3 has 19 residues. The time point is: pretreatment peripheral blood. Each individual provided 1 to 8 samples (taken pretreatment and on-treatment). Synthetically made TCR analog templates were put into each PCR as spikes. Libraries were prepared by immunoSEQ multiplex PCR; TCRdb keeps only in-frame clonotypes and omits some of them. This table has about 53,000 clones, around 90% appearing once. The material sequenced was PBMCs, taken around atezolizumab (anti-PD-L1) treatment. The genes are TRBV23-1 and TRBJ1-4, with 11 positions matching TRBD1. Being an ORF, TRBV23-1 has a function that is uncertain. This TCR was recovered from a woman aged 55-70 years with urothelial cancer. The chain's CDR3 is CASSHSGTGGLQSNEKLFF. The CDR3 bases are TGCGCCAGCAGTCACTCCGGGACAGGGGGGCTACAATCGAATGAAAAACTGTTTTTT.